These 21 T cell receptor beta chains were all obtained from the same sample, sequenced in a study of cytomegalovirus exposure and HLA in healthy donors. Both 60 Vbeta primers and 13 Jbeta primers went into the PCR. This table comes from immunoSEQ multiplex PCR, and its TCRdb copy is limited to in-frame clones, with some not included. The profile shows more than 85,000 clones, roughly three fifths of them singletons. The material sequenced was PBMCs. The receptors stem from a woman under 40 in good health and CMV-seronegative.

The J gene is TRBJ1-2, the V gene TRBV28; 7 bases fit TRBD1. V trimming: 11 bases; J trimming: 3 bases; junction bases outside the gene matches: 12. CDR1 is MDHEN, CDR2 SYDVKM, per germline. The length of the CDR3 is 14 residues. CDR3: CASGDSHLDYGYTF. DNA of the CDR3: TGTGCCTCAGGGGACAGCCATCTAGACTATGGCTACACCTTC.

This chain connects TRBV19 to TRBJ1-2; 9 bases map to TRBD1. CDR1 and CDR2 from the germline V gene are LNHDA and SQIVND (reference sequence). The CDR3 contains 16 residues. V lost 9 bases to trimming and J lost 3 bases; unmatched junction nucleotides: 14. CDR3 DNA sequence: TGTGCCAGCGTACAGGGGGCGAATTCCTTTCACTATGGCTACACCTTC. It specifies CASVQGANSFHYGYTF.

The V and J genes are TRBV6-1 and TRBJ2-7; 7 positions agree with TRBD1. The CDR3 contains 13 residues. The germline V gene has CDR1 MNHNS and CDR2 SASEGT. V trimming: 6 bases; J trimming: 4 bases; junction bases outside the gene matches: 6. The CDR3 reads CASRPGQHYEQYF. CDR3 DNA sequence: TGTGCCAGCAGGCCGGGACAGCATTACGAGCAGTACTTC.

The CDR3 here is CASSLGGQGTYEQYF. CDR3 sequence (DNA): TGTGCCAGCAGCTTGGGAGGACAGGGAACCTACGAGCAGTACTTC. The chain has TRBV5-6 and TRBJ2-7, with 8 bases fitting TRBD1. V gave up 0 bases and J gave up 2 bases; unmatched junction bases: 4. CDR1 SGHDT and CDR2 YYEEEE come from the germline V gene. There are 15 residues in the CDR3. Complete variable domain (other parts from reference TRBV5-6 and TRBJ2-7): DAGVTQSPTHLIKTRGQQVTLRCSPKSGHDTVSWYQQALGQGPQFIFQYYEEEERQRGNFPDRFSGHQFPNYSSELNVNALLLGDSALYLCASSLGGQGTYEQYFGPGTRLTVT.

This CDR3 is CASRQTGIQTEAFF. The CDR3 nucleotides read TGTGCCAGCAGACAAACAGGGATACAGACTGAAGCTTTCTTT. The rearrangement links TRBV7-2 to TRBJ1-1, with D perhaps matching TRBD1 (6 bases). The CDR3 is 14 residues long. V was cut by 6 bases and J by 5 bases, with 16 bases left in between. Germline loops: CDR1 SGHTA, CDR2 FQGNSA.

The chain has TRBV7-8 and TRBJ2-5; weak D call: TRBD2 (6 bases). Germline loops: CDR1 SGHVS, CDR2 FQNEAQ. The CDR3 runs 15 residues. Trimming pared 1 base from V and 5 bases from J, leaving 14 bases between. The CDR3 loop reads CASSLGARLAETQYF. The CDR3, as DNA: TGTGCCAGCAGCTTAGGGGCCCGGCTAGCGGAGACCCAGTACTTC.

V is TRBV7-8 and J is TRBJ1-5; no reliable D call. This CDR3 is 14 amino acids long. From germline, CDR1 is SGHVS and CDR2 FQNEAQ. The V and J ends lost 1 base and 3 bases respectively, with 7 bases between them. The CDR3 protein is CASSLDSNNQPQHF. Written as DNA, the CDR3 is TGTGCCAGCAGCTTAGACAGCAACAATCAGCCCCAGCATTTT.

As to this clone: Other DNA sequences in this sample translate to the same CDR3. The chain uses TRBV7-2 and TRBJ2-7; the match to TRBD1 covers 11 bases. V dropped 1 base and J dropped 2; count of bases not matched to a gene: 7. This CDR3 is built from 17 residues. Per the germline V gene, CDR1 is SGHTA and CDR2 is FQGNSA. CDR3 DNA: TGTGCCAGCAGCTTAGTGTTTCCGGGACAGGGGGCCTACGAGCAGTACTTC. As protein: CASSLVFPGQGAYEQYF.

The sample holds a few counts of this clone. The J gene is TRBJ2-7, the V gene TRBV7-9; tentative D call: TRBD1 (7 bases). The CDR3 is 17 amino acids. The germline V gene has CDR1 SEHNR and CDR2 FQNEAQ (reference sequence). Between the trimmed V and J ends, which lost 4 bases and 4 bases, there was a span of 23 bases. The CDR3 is CASSSSVRQGETYEQYF. CDR3 DNA: TGTGCCAGCAGCTCTAGCGTCCGACAGGGCGAAACGTACGAGCAGTACTTC.

V usage is TRBV6-5 and J usage is TRBJ2-7; 7 bases align to TRBD1. The CDR3 length is 15 residues. Trimming took 0 bases from V and 2 from J; bases not matched to a gene: 4. CDR1 and CDR2 from the germline V gene are MNHEY and SVGAGI. This chain's CDR3 is CASSYSRDSTYEQYF. CDR3 nucleotide sequence: TGTGCCAGCAGTTACTCGAGGGACAGCACCTACGAGCAGTACTTC.

Comments on this clone: The junction departs from the called germline gene at one end, perhaps through a read error. The CDR3 DNA sequence: TGTGCCAGCAGTGACGCGGGGGTTCCGATCTATGGCTACATCTTC. Its protein is CASSDAGVPIYGYIF. V and J are TRBV6-4 and TRBJ1-2; a possible D gene is TRBD1 (5 bases). The CDR3 contains 15 residues. Germline V gives CDR1 MRHNA, CDR2 SNTAGT.

The genes are TRBV27 and TRBJ2-2; 8 bases map to TRBD2. V dropped 6 bases and J dropped 4; count of bases not matched to a gene: 7. This CDR3 contains 15 residues. Germline CDR1 MNHEY, CDR2 SMNVEV (reference sequence). The CDR3 DNA is TGTGCCAGCAGCCGGCTAGCGGGTCCCACCGGGGAGCTGTTTTTT. Protein sequence: CASSRLAGPTGELFF.

The chain joins TRBV1 to TRBJ1-4. TRBV1 is annotated as a pseudogene. This CDR3 has 14 residues. Here the CDR3 DNA reads TGCACCAGCAGCCAAGGATGGAGAAATGAAAAACTGTTTTTT. Its translation: CTSSQGWRNEKLFF.

The chain carries TRBV19 and TRBJ2-5; weak D call: TRBD1 (5 bases). The CDR3 is 16 amino acids. CDR1 is LNHDA, CDR2 SQIVND, per germline (reference sequence). Trimming removed 4 bases from V and 1 base from J, with 16 bases in between. CDR3 nucleotide sequence: TGTGCCAGTAGTAGTTTTCGGACATTCAGCCAAGAGACCCAGTACTTC. This codes for CASSSFRTFSQETQYF.

The chain combines TRBV30 with TRBJ2-3; the match to TRBD1 covers 8 bases. Germline CDR1 GTSNPN, CDR2 SVGIG (reference sequence). The length of the CDR3 is 14 residues. Trimming removed 2 bases from V and 4 bases from J; junction bases left unmatched: 5. The CDR3 coding sequence is TGTGCCTGGAGTCGACCGACAGGGGCAGATACGCAGTATTTT. Its translation: CAWSRPTGADTQYF.

This clone came up a few times. This CDR3 reads CASSPTMSPNTEAFF. The DNA of the CDR3 is TGTGCCAGCAGCCCCACTATGAGCCCGAACACTGAAGCTTTCTTT. The rearrangement uses TRBV2 and TRBJ1-1; D call uncertain. Germline V gene sequence: CDR1 SNHLY, CDR2 FYNNEI. V dropped 6 bases and J dropped 1 base, with 15 bases sitting between them. The CDR3 extends over 15 amino acids.

With respect to this clone: Other DNA sequences in this sample translate to the same CDR3. This chain uses TRBV29-1 with TRBJ1-1; possible D gene TRBD1, 5 bases. Per the germline V gene, CDR1 is SQVTM and CDR2 is ANQGSEA. The CDR3 is 15 residues long. Trimming removed 7 bases from V and 4 bases from J, with 22 bases in between. This chain's CDR3 is CSAERLGVGGTEAFF. As DNA, the CDR3 is TGCAGCGCCGAAAGGCTGGGGGTCGGGGGCACTGAAGCTTTCTTT.

The chain uses TRBV12-5 and TRBJ1-2; maybe TRBD1 (5 bases). Trimming pared 1 base from V and 3 bases from J, leaving 12 bases between. The CDR3 is 15 amino acids. Germline assignment: CDR1 LGHNT and CDR2 FRNRAP. The CDR3 sequence is CASGLGPGGDYGYTF. CDR3 bases: TGTGCTAGTGGTTTGGGACCCGGGGGGGACTATGGCTACACCTTC. The complete variable domain, with remaining parts taken from reference TRBV12-5 and TRBJ1-2, reads DARVTQTPRHKVTEMGQEVTMRCQPILGHNTVFWYRQTMMQGLELLAYFRNRAPLDDSGMPKDRFSAEMPDATLATLKIQPSEPRDSAVYFCASGLGPGGDYGYTFGSGTRLTVV.

The genes are TRBV27 and TRBJ2-2, with 11 bases aligning to TRBD1. This CDR3 has 15 amino acids. Trimming removed 5 bases from V and 5 bases from J; junction bases left unmatched: 4. In germline, CDR1 is MNHEY, CDR2 SMNVEV (reference sequence). CDR3 region: CASSLGDRGTGELFF. The CDR3 coding sequence is TGTGCCAGCAGTCTGGGGGACAGGGGGACCGGGGAGCTGTTTTTT.

The V call is TRBV27, the J call TRBJ2-1; maybe TRBD2 (6 bases). This CDR3 spans 16 amino acids. Trimming took off 2 bases at V and 6 bases at J, with 17 bases between the two ends. CDR1 is MNHEY and CDR2 is SMNVEV in the germline V gene (reference sequence). CDR3 in DNA: TGTGCCAGCAGTTTAGGTATGGGACTCATTCTCAATGAGCAGTTCTTC. Encoded protein: CASSLGMGLILNEQFF.

The CDR3 reads CASSRLAPSKQYF. Here the CDR3 DNA reads TGTGCCAGCAGCCGACTAGCCCCCTCCAAGCAGTACTTC. This chain joins TRBV7-2 and TRBJ2-7; 7 nucleotides match TRBD2. The CDR3 has 13 amino acids. Germline loops: CDR1 SGHTA, CDR2 FQGNSA. V lost 5 bases to trimming and J lost 8 bases; unmatched junction nucleotides: 9.